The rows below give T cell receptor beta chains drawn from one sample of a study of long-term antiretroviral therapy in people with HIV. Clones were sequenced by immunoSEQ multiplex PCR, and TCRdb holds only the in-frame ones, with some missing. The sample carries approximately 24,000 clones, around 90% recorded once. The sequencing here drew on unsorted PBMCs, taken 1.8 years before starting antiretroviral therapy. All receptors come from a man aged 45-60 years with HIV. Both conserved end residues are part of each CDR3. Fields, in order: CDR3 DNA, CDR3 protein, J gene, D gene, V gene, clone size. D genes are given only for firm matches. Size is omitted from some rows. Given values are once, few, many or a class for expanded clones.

DNA: TGTGCCAGTAGTATATGGGGGGCCATTTCCGAGCAGTACTTC; CDR3: CASSIWGAISEQYF; J: TRBJ2-7; D: -; V: TRBV19; size: -
DNA: TGTGCCAGCAGGATTTCGGCTAGCGGGCGTAGATTAAGCAATGAGCAGTTCTTC; CDR3: CASRISASGRRLSNEQFF; J: TRBJ2-1; D: TRBD2; V: TRBV2; size: -
DNA: TGTGCCAGCAGCCCCGGCCGTGGAGAGACCCAGTACTTC; CDR3: CASSPGRGETQYF; J: TRBJ2-5; D: -; V: TRBV27; size: -
DNA: TGTGCCAGCACTAAACGGGGGCCCTCCTACGAGCAGTACTTC; CDR3: CASTKRGPSYEQYF; J: TRBJ2-7; D: -; V: TRBV6-6; size: -
DNA: TGTGCCAGCAGCTCTCGGACAGGGTACGGGCTGGAGCAGTTCTTC; CDR3: CASSSRTGYGLEQFF; J: TRBJ2-1; D: TRBD1; V: TRBV11-1; size: -
DNA: TGTGCCATCAACCGGGACATACGAGGAAACACCATATATTTT; CDR3: CAINRDIRGNTIYF; J: TRBJ1-3; D: -; V: TRBV10-3; size: -
DNA: TGTGCCAGCAGTCGTAGCGGGAACTACGAGCAGTACTTC; CDR3: CASSRSGNYEQYF; J: TRBJ2-7; D: TRBD2; V: TRBV27; size: -
DNA: TGTGCCAGCAGCTTAGTATTCGGGAGGTCCTACAATGAGCAGTTCTTC; CDR3: CASSLVFGRSYNEQFF; J: TRBJ2-1; D: TRBD2; V: TRBV7-9; size: -
DNA: TGTGCCAGCCCCCTCCTCCGGACAGGCTGCACAGATACGCAGTATTTT; CDR3: CASPLLRTGCTDTQYF; J: TRBJ2-3; D: -; V: TRBV21-1; size: -
DNA: TGCGCCAGCAGCCAGGGCGGCGCCTACGAGCAGTACTTC; CDR3: CASSQGGAYEQYF; J: TRBJ2-7; D: -; V: TRBV5-1; size: -
DNA: TGTGCCAGCAGCTCGCAGGGGGCCGGGGAGCTGTTTTTT; CDR3: CASSSQGAGELFF; J: TRBJ2-2; D: TRBD1; V: TRBV5-5; size: -
DNA: TGTGCCAGCAGCCGCCCCCTAGCGGGAGTTGAGACCCAGTACTTC; CDR3: CASSRPLAGVETQYF; J: TRBJ2-5; D: TRBD2; V: TRBV14; size: -
DNA: TGTGCCTGGAGGCCCCTAGGGGCCAGGAGGGATACGCAGTATTTT; CDR3: CAWRPLGARRDTQYF; J: TRBJ2-3; D: -; V: TRBV30; size: once
DNA: TGTGCCAGTCGGGACCCAATGGCCGGGGAGCTGTTTTTT; CDR3: CASRDPMAGELFF; J: TRBJ2-2; D: -; V: TRBV19; size: -
DNA: TGCGCCAGCAGCGCTGGACAATCCTACGAGCAGTACTTC; CDR3: CASSAGQSYEQYF; J: TRBJ2-7; D: -; V: TRBV10-1; size: -
DNA: TGTGCCAGCAGCTTGTTGGGCCCTAGCACAGATACGCAGTATTTT; CDR3: CASSLLGPSTDTQYF; J: TRBJ2-3; D: -; V: TRBV5-5; size: -
DNA: TGCGCCAGCAGCTTGCTTGCACAGGGGGAATCGGAAGCTTTCTTT; CDR3: CASSLLAQGESEAFF; J: TRBJ1-1; D: TRBD1; V: TRBV5-1; size: -
DNA: TGTGCCATCAGTGAGGGGGACAGGATCTATGGCTACACCTTC; CDR3: CAISEGDRIYGYTF; J: TRBJ1-2; D: TRBD1; V: TRBV10-3; size: -
DNA: TGTGCCAGCAGCCTGGGCCCCGGAGGTGGTGGCTACACCTTC; CDR3: CASSLGPGGGGYTF; J: TRBJ1-2; D: -; V: TRBV7-8; size: -
DNA: TGTGCCAGCACCCCGCTAGCCGACACAGATGAAGCTTTCTTT; CDR3: CASTPLADTDEAFF; J: TRBJ1-1; D: -; V: TRBV6-5; size: -
DNA: TGTGCCAGCAGTTTTGGGCAAGCGGGGAACGAGCAGTACTTC; CDR3: CASSFGQAGNEQYF; J: TRBJ2-7; D: TRBD2; V: TRBV28; size: -
DNA: TGTGCCAGCAGTTCGGGCAGGGGGCTCACTGAAGCTTTCTTT; CDR3: CASSSGRGLTEAFF; J: TRBJ1-1; D: TRBD1; V: TRBV2; size: -
DNA: TGTGCCAGCAGCTTGTGGGGAGACTATGGCTACACCTTC; CDR3: CASSLWGDYGYTF; J: TRBJ1-2; D: -; V: TRBV7-9; size: -
DNA: TGTGCCAGCAGTCTCCGGGACACAGAGACCCAGTACTTC; CDR3: CASSLRDTETQYF; J: TRBJ2-5; D: -; V: TRBV6-6; size: once
DNA: TGTGCCAGCACCCAAAGTCGGGGGACTTGGGTTTACGAGCAGTACTTC; CDR3: CASTQSRGTWVYEQYF; J: TRBJ2-7; D: -; V: TRBV28; size: few
DNA: TGTGCCAGCACCCATCGGGGCAGGGGGCTGAATTCACCCCTCCACTTT; CDR3: CASTHRGRGLNSPLHF; J: TRBJ1-6; D: TRBD1; V: TRBV28; size: once
DNA: TGCAGCGTTGGGACAGAAGGAAGGAGAGGCTACACCTTC; CDR3: CSVGTEGRRGYTF; J: TRBJ1-2; D: -; V: TRBV29-1; size: -
DNA: TGCAGCGTTGGAATGGGGGATGGCTACACCTTC; CDR3: CSVGMGDGYTF; J: TRBJ1-2; D: -; V: TRBV29-1; size: few
DNA: TGCAGCATTAGCCAGGGGACATATGGCTACACCTTC; CDR3: CSISQGTYGYTF; J: TRBJ1-2; D: -; V: TRBV29-1; size: once